This T cell receptor beta chain was identified in a study of blood T cell repertoires in COVID-19. For the study at large: Acute and convalescent COVID-19 specimens originated in the United States, Italy and Spain. T cells, B-cell-depleted T cells, or PBMCs supplied cDNA or gDNA.

Methods used by the authors: Amplification of reference gene primers provided the estimated nucleated cell counts. Sequencing was performed with immunoSEQ multiplex PCR; in TCRdb, only in-frame clones are kept and a portion is missing. The V and J calls and clone size come from that table; D and trimming were worked out from the DNA. Altogether 140,000 or so clones are present, around four fifths being singletons, with the ten largest covering 6.2%. The germline V and J ends were trimmed by 2 bases and 1 base, with 8 bases remaining between them. CDR1 is SGHTA, CDR2 FQGTGA, per germline. CDR3 length: 15 amino acids. The study counted Cohort 3 donors as recovered given two negative PCRs, clearance, or symptom resolution.

The clonotype comes from a woman aged 40 to 55 who had recovered from COVID-19. Sample: PBMCs or T cells enriched from blood (not recorded which). This chain links TRBV7-3 with TRBJ2-2; the D gene is possibly TRBD1 (6 bases). In DNA form, the CDR3 reads TGTGCCAGCAGCTTAGGGGGACAGAACACCGGGGAGCTGTTTTTT. It specifies CASSLGGQNTGELFF.